This entry concerns a single T cell receptor (beta chain). The record originates from a study of follicular helper T cells after annual influenza vaccination. Repertoires were generated with immunoSEQ multiplex PCR, while TCRdb's copy carries only in-frame clones and drops some. The data hold 9,500 or so clones, with around 86% observed a single time. Time point given: 2014-2015 season, 7 days after vaccination. The CDR3 is made up of 12 amino acids. The germline V gene has CDR1 SGHVS and CDR2 FQNEAQ. Trimming left V 5 bases short and J 9 bases short, with 11 bases between. The sequencing here drew on CXCR5- memory CD4+ T cells sorted from blood, taken 7 days after influenza vaccination. This sequence was found in an adult who received the influenza vaccine. The chain recombines TRBV7-8 with TRBJ1-5, with no clear D. The CDR3 here is CASSVGLAPQHF. CDR3 nucleotides: TGTGCCAGCAGCGTGGGTCTTGCGCCCCAGCATTTT.